The entry below gives a single T cell receptor beta chain sequence along with its context. Its cognate antigen is unknown. A mixed TRB-A/B primer pool amplified rearranged TRB by multiplex touch-down PCR. Each CDR3 protein is one row after TCRdb ran MiXCR on the multiplex PCR reads. The sample yields about 4,700 distinct CDR3 sequences, more than 20% seen once. The template was genomic DNA from peripheral blood, not RNA. These data originate in a study of T cell repertoires in aging, cancer and after chemotherapy. Turning to the study itself: Six age groups, ranging from 30 or younger to 70 or older, included the donors. Healthy donor repertoires were recorded over several months to years and showed clear clonal overlap. Roughly 8.9 million TCR reads were in the whole dataset. Regarding the study as a whole: Across the chemotherapy interval, each cancer cohort showed higher median generation probability, suggesting thymic rebound.

After removal of 7 bases from V and 6 bases from J, the junction contained 9 bases not matched to a gene. CDR1 is MNHNY, CDR2 SVGAGI, per germline (reference sequence). The CDR3 has 15 amino acids. This TCR came from a human donor in good health. The donor label of this sample is uncertain. The sample taken for sequencing was blood. The chain couples TRBV6-6 to TRBJ2-1, with 10 bases that match TRBD2. The CDR3, as DNA: TGTGCCAGCATTCCAAAAGCGGGAGGGCTCAATGAGCAGTTCTTC. This encodes CASIPKAGGLNEQFF.